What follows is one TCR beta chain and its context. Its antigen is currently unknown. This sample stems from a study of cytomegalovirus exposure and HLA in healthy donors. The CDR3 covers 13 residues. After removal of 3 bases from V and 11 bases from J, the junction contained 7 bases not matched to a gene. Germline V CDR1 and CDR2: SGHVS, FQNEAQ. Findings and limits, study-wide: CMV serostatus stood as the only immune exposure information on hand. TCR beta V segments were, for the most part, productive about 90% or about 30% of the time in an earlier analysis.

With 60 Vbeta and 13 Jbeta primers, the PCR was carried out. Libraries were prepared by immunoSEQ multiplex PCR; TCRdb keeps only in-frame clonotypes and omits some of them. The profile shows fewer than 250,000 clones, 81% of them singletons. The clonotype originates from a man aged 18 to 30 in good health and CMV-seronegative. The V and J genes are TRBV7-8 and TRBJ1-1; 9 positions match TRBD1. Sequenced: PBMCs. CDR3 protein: CASSFGTGTGAFF. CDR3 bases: TGTGCCAGCAGCTTCGGGACCGGGACAGGGGCTTTCTTT. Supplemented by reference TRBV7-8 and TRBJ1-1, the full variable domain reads GAGVSQSPRYKVAKRGQDVALRCDPISGHVSLFWYQQALGQGPEFLTYFQNEAQLDKSGLPSDRFFAERPEGSVSTLKIQRTQQEDSAVYLCASSFGTGTGAFFGQGTRLTVV.